This TCR beta chain was found in a study of T cells of healthy individuals. This clonotype has ten or more counts. Looked up from germline, CDR1 is MDHEN and CDR2 is SYDVKM. The CDR3 is made up of 14 amino acids. Trimming removed 6 bases from V and 4 bases from J; junction bases left unmatched: 7. MiXCR, run by TCRdb on the 5' RACE reads, gives a single entry per CDR3 protein. This table has about 96,000 distinct CDR3 sequences, 15% to 20% appearing once. The chain combines TRBV28 with TRBJ2-5; 8 nucleotides match TRBD2. This TCR came from a human donor in good health. The CDR3 nucleotides are TGTGCCAGCAGCCACCGGGGGGGGGGAGAGACCCAGTACTTC. Translated, it gives CASSHRGGGETQYF.